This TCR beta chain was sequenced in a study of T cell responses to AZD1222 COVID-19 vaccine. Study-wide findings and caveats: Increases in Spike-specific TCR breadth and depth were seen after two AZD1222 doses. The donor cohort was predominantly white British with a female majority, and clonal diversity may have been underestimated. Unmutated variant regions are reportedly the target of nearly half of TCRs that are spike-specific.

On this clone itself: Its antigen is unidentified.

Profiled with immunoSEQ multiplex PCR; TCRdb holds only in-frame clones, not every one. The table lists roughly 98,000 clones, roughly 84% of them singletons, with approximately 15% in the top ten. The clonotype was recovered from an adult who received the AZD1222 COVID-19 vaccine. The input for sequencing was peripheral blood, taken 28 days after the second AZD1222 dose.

In DNA, the CDR3 is TGTGCCAGCACTTCAGGGACAGGAGCCCAGTACTTC. It translates to CASTSGTGAQYF. The chain combines TRBV2 with TRBJ2-5, with 8 bases fitting TRBD1. Germline CDR1 reads SNHLY; CDR2 reads FYNNEI. The CDR3 has 12 residues. The V segment lost 7 bases and the J segment 9 bases; nucleotides outside the gene matches: 7. Using reference TRBV2 and TRBJ2-5 for the parts outside the CDR3, the full variable domain is EPEVTQTPSHQVTQMGQEVILRCVPISNHLYFYWYRQILGQKVEFLVSFYNNEISEKSEIFDDQFSVERPDGSNFTLKIRSTKLEDSAMYFCASTSGTGAQYFGPGTRLLVL.